These 25 T cell receptor beta chains share one sample of origin, sequenced in a study of T cell responses to AZD1222 COVID-19 vaccine. TCRdb's table, derived via immunoSEQ multiplex PCR, lists solely in-frame clones and lacks some. This table holds 100,000 to 150,000 clones, roughly 90% found once. The specimen was peripheral blood, collected on day 0 of MenACWY control vaccination. These receptors were taken from an adult in good health.

This chain links TRBV6-2 or TRBV6-3 with TRBJ2-1; a weak D match, TRBD2 (5 bases). Germline lookup yields CDR1 MNHEY and CDR2 SVGEGT. V shed 2 bases and J shed 4 bases, with 15 bases lying between them. CDR3 length: 16 amino acids. In nucleotides, the CDR3 is TGTGCCAGCAGTTACGTCCCGCGGGCTCTATACAATGAGCAGTTCTTC. Its translation: CASSYVPRALYNEQFF.

This clone has a single count. The V gene is TRBV5-1, the J gene TRBJ1-2; 12 nucleotides match TRBD1. Germline V CDR1 and CDR2: SGHRS, YFSETQ. The junction had 8 bases not matched to a gene; V was cut back by 4 bases and J by 7 bases. This CDR3 has 15 amino acids. The CDR3 spells CASSATGQGASGYTF. The CDR3 DNA follows: TGCGCCAGCAGCGCTACGGGACAGGGGGCTTCTGGCTACACCTTC.

The V and J genes are TRBV6-5 and TRBJ1-4; a possible D gene is TRBD1 (5 bases). V shed 2 bases and J shed 8 bases, with 12 bases lying between them. Germline V gene lookup returns CDR1 MNHEY and CDR2 SVGAGI. The CDR3 runs to 14 residues. CDR3 loop: CASSYGSGNEKLFF. The CDR3 DNA follows: TGTGCCAGCAGTTACGGGTCAGGGAACGAAAAACTGTTTTTT.

This sequence joins TRBV6-5 and TRBJ1-2; possible D gene TRBD1, 5 bases. The V end was cut by 1 base, the J end by 4 bases, with 10 bases between. The CDR3 length is 14 residues. Germline V gene lookup returns CDR1 MNHEY and CDR2 SVGAGI. CDR3 protein: CASSYYQGGYGYTF. The CDR3 nucleotides read TGTGCCAGCAGTTACTATCAGGGTGGCTATGGCTACACCTTC.

V is TRBV5-6 and J is TRBJ1-4, with 9 bases aligning to TRBD1. From germline, CDR1 is SGHDT and CDR2 YYEEEE. This CDR3 spans 17 amino acids. V was pared by 3 bases and J by 5 bases, with 11 bases of the junction left unmatched. In DNA, the CDR3 is TGTGCCAGCAGCTGGGGGACAGGGCCCACAAAGAATGAAAAACTGTTTTTT. Protein product: CASSWGTGPTKNEKLFF.

This sequence joins TRBV18 and TRBJ2-7; D is undetermined. V was cut by 2 bases and J by 3 bases, with 8 bases left in between. There are 13 residues in the CDR3. Germline V lookup: CDR1 KGHSH, CDR2 LQKENI. The CDR3 loop reads CASSPGRDYEQYF. The CDR3 coding sequence is TGTGCCAGCTCACCAGGTAGGGACTACGAGCAGTACTTC.

The gene calls are TRBV6-5 and TRBJ1-3, with 7 bases fitting TRBD1. The ends lost 6 bases at V and 0 bases at J; junction bases unmatched: 5. Looked up from germline, CDR1 is MNHEY and CDR2 is SVGAGI. This CDR3 has 15 amino acids. The CDR3: CASSPDRNSGNTIYF. For the CDR3, the DNA is TGTGCCAGCAGCCCGGACAGGAACTCTGGAAACACCATATATTTT.

CDR3 DNA: TGTGCCAGCAGCCAAGCTCTGGGACTAGCCTCCGAGCAGTACTTC. Translated, it gives CASSQALGLASEQYF. V is TRBV14 and J is TRBJ2-7, with 9 bases matching TRBD2. The CDR3 sequence is 15 residues long. Per germline, CDR1 SGHDN and CDR2 FVKESK. V lost 1 base to trimming and J lost 6 bases; unmatched junction nucleotides: 7. Drawing the rest from reference TRBV14 and TRBJ2-7, the complete variable domain is EAGVTQFPSHSVIEKGQTVTLRCDPISGHDNLYWYRRVMGKEIKFLLHFVKESKQDESGMPNNRFLAERTGGTYSTLKVQPAELEDSGVYFCASSQALGLASEQYFGPGTRLTVT.

For this clone: An end of the junction does not agree with germline; a read error may underlie this. The rearrangement joins TRBV13 to TRBJ2-3; D gene unclear. The CDR3 is made up of 13 amino acids. CDR1 and CDR2 (germline): PRHDT, FYEKMQ (reference sequence). The CDR3 sequence: CASTLRATDTQYF. CDR3 DNA sequence: TGTGCCAGCACCTTAAGGGCCACAGATACGCAGTATTTT. Variable domain in full (rest from reference TRBV13 and TRBJ2-3): AAGVIQSPRHLIKEKRETATLKCYPIPRHDTVYWYQQGPGQDPQFLISFYEKMQSDKGSIPDRFSAQQFSDYHSELNMSSLELGDSALYFCASTLRATDTQYFGPGTRLTVL.

This clone was recorded only once. The genes are TRBV7-9 and TRBJ2-3, with D possibly TRBD1 on 6 matching bases. The CDR3 has 15 residues. V gave up 1 base and J gave up 1 base, with 9 bases separating them. CDR1 and CDR2 from the germline V gene are SEHNR and FQNEAQ (reference sequence). The CDR3 DNA follows: TGTGCCAGCAGCTTAGATGGGGGCCGCACAGATACGCAGTATTTT. Translating gives CASSLDGGRTDTQYF.

The CDR3 protein is CASSWQGYGYTF. CDR3 in DNA: TGTGCCAGCAGTTGGCAGGGGTATGGCTACACCTTC. The V gene is TRBV12-3 or TRBV12-4, the J gene TRBJ1-2; maybe TRBD1 (6 bases). The CDR3 contains 12 residues. Trimming removed 4 bases from V and 5 bases from J, with 8 bases in between.

V usage is TRBV10-1 and J usage is TRBJ2-5, with 10 bases lining up with TRBD2. Trimming took 10 bases from V and 0 from J; bases not matched to a gene: 8. The length of the CDR3 is 15 residues. Germline values: CDR1 WNHNN, CDR2 SYGVQD (reference sequence). The CDR3, as DNA: TGCGCCACCTCGACTAGCGGGTCGTACCAAGAGACCCAGTACTTC. This codes for CATSTSGSYQETQYF.

The chain recombines TRBV7-9 with TRBJ1-1; 7 bases agree with TRBD1. The CDR3 length is 14 residues. With 5 bases clipped from V and 4 bases from J, the junction kept 7 bases outside the gene matches. Germline V gene lookup returns CDR1 SEHNR and CDR2 FQNEAQ (reference sequence). The CDR3 here is CASSLQGSVTEAFF. The CDR3 bases are TGTGCCAGCAGCCTACAGGGGTCCGTCACTGAAGCTTTCTTT.

The rearrangement uses TRBV6-5 and TRBJ1-1; 9 bases map to TRBD1. The CDR3 covers 16 residues. Germline CDR1 is MNHEY and CDR2 is SVGAGI. The V gene end was trimmed by 0 bases and the J gene end by 5 bases; junction bases not matched to a gene: 7. CDR3 sequence (DNA): TGTGCCAGCAGTTACTCCCCGCGGACAGGGGTAACTGAAGCTTTCTTT. Amino acids: CASSYSPRTGVTEAFF.

The genes are TRBV30 and TRBJ1-5; D unresolved. The CDR3 has 14 residues. With 2 bases removed from V and 9 bases from J, the gap between germline ends came to 17 bases. In germline, CDR1 is GTSNPN, CDR2 SVGIG (reference sequence). The CDR3 protein is CAWSPNSVFSPQHF. The CDR3 region has the DNA TGTGCCTGGAGTCCCAACAGCGTATTCTCGCCCCAGCATTTT.

V usage is TRBV27 and J usage is TRBJ2-7; 7 nucleotides agree with TRBD2. Per germline, CDR1 MNHEY and CDR2 SMNVEV (reference sequence). Germline trimming cut 7 bases from V and 3 bases from J; bases unmatched to any gene: 15. The CDR3 loop spans 16 amino acids. This chain's CDR3 is CASNTFTGGRDYEQYF. CDR3 bases: TGTGCCAGCAACACCTTTACGGGGGGAAGGGACTACGAGCAGTACTTC.

The chain has TRBV6-4 and TRBJ2-2, with 11 positions matching TRBD2. V shed 5 bases, J shed 6 bases, and the junction held 17 bases outside the gene matches. The CDR3 runs to 19 residues. Per germline, CDR1 MRHNA and CDR2 SNTAGT. The CDR3 region has the DNA TGTGCCAGCAGTCTGTTTGAACTAGCGGGGGCCTTGAGTGCCGGGGAGCTGTTTTTT. Amino acids: CASSLFELAGALSAGELFF.

The rearrangement joins TRBV25-1 to TRBJ2-1, with D maybe TRBD2 (5 bases). The germline V and J ends were trimmed by 1 base and 9 bases, with 13 bases remaining between them. Germline lookup yields CDR1 MGHDK and CDR2 SYGVNS. The CDR3 sequence is 14 residues long. For the CDR3, the DNA is TGTGCCAGCAGTGAATTCCCCCCGAGGGCTGAGCAGTTCTTC. This encodes CASSEFPPRAEQFF.

The chain uses TRBV3-1 (or the pseudogene TRBV3-2) and TRBJ2-7; TRBD2 is a possible D gene (5 bases). Germline assignment: CDR1 LGHDT and CDR2 YNNKEL (reference sequence). This CDR3 has 13 amino acids. V was cut by 4 bases and J by 6 bases, with 13 bases left in between. The CDR3 loop is CASSLTSSSEQYF. CDR3 bases: TGTGCCAGCAGCCTAACTAGTTCTTCCGAGCAGTACTTC.

This chain joins TRBV6-5 and TRBJ1-1; 7 bases are shared with TRBD1. The V gene end was trimmed by 4 bases and the J gene end by 0 bases; junction bases not matched to a gene: 2. Germline V gene lookup returns CDR1 MNHEY and CDR2 SVGAGI. This CDR3 is 14 amino acids long. The CDR3 loop is CASSLGGMNTEAFF. The CDR3 nucleotides are TGTGCCAGCAGTTTAGGGGGCATGAACACTGAAGCTTTCTTT.

The rearrangement links TRBV6-2 or TRBV6-3 to TRBJ2-7, with 7 bases aligning to TRBD2. The CDR3 sequence is 17 residues long. V was clipped by 4 bases and J by 2 bases; unmatched bases: 14. Germline-derived CDR1 and CDR2 are MNHEY and SVGEGT. The CDR3 region is CASSSVFTQRGTYEQYF. The CDR3 nucleotides are TGTGCCAGCAGTTCTGTTTTTACACAGCGGGGCACCTACGAGCAGTACTTC.

The rearrangement links TRBV7-2 to TRBJ2-1; 13 bases are a match to TRBD2. This CDR3 contains 16 residues. With 0 bases clipped from V and 9 bases from J, the junction kept 5 bases outside the gene matches. The germline V gene has CDR1 SGHTA and CDR2 FQGNSA. This CDR3 is CASSLAGTSGISEQFF. In nucleotides, the CDR3 is TGTGCCAGCAGCTTAGCCGGGACTAGCGGGATTAGTGAGCAGTTCTTC.

This rearrangement joins TRBV5-6 to TRBJ2-1; D ambiguous. There are 14 residues in the CDR3. The V gene's germline CDR1 is SGHDT and CDR2 YYEEEE. Trimming removed 4 bases at V and 0 bases at J, with 8 bases between. In DNA form, the CDR3 reads TGTGCCAGCAGCAAGGCCAGCTCCTACAATGAGCAGTTCTTC. Its protein is CASSKASSYNEQFF. The variable domain in full, with the rest retrieved from reference TRBV5-6 and TRBJ2-1, is DAGVTQSPTHLIKTRGQQVTLRCSPKSGHDTVSWYQQALGQGPQFIFQYYEEEERQRGNFPDRFSGHQFPNYSSELNVNALLLGDSALYLCASSKASSYNEQFFGPGTRLTVL.

This sequence joins TRBV6-5 and TRBJ1-2; D is uncertain. V was shortened by 1 base and J by 8 bases, with 11 bases between the two germline ends. CDR3 length: 13 residues. Germline-derived CDR1 and CDR2 are MNHEY and SVGAGI. The CDR3 DNA is TGTGCCAGCAGTTACTTCACGGGTGAAGGCTACACCTTC. Translating gives CASSYFTGEGYTF.

V is TRBV19 and J is TRBJ2-4; maybe TRBD2 (5 bases). Trimming took 4 bases from V and 7 from J, leaving 11 bases between them. The germline V gene encodes CDR1 LNHDA and CDR2 SQIVND (reference sequence). The CDR3 contains 13 residues. The CDR3 region is CASSTTGLNIQYF. In DNA, the CDR3 is TGTGCCAGTAGTACTACTGGACTGAACATTCAGTACTTC.